Sequencing of this TCR beta chain was carried out in a study of control samples from healthy donors and cancer patients. Assay: immunoSEQ multiplex PCR; the TCRdb copy retains only in-frame clones and omits some. The sample yields roughly 120,000 clones, 85% to 95% seen once. V was pared by 6 bases and J by 5 bases, with 4 bases of the junction left unmatched. This CDR3 is 13 amino acids long. CDR1 LGHDT and CDR2 YNNKEL come from the germline V gene (reference sequence). The rearrangement links TRBV3-1 (or the pseudogene TRBV3-2) to TRBJ2-5; 9 nucleotides line up with TRBD2. This receptor was taken from a man in his fifties with head and neck cancer. The sequencing input was PBMCs. The CDR3 is CASRPTSGETQYF. CDR3 nucleotide sequence: TGTGCCAGCAGACCCACTAGCGGGGAGACCCAGTACTTC.